A selection of T cell receptor beta chains follows, all from one sample in a study of blood T cell repertoires in COVID-19. The protocol was immunoSEQ multiplex PCR, while the TCRdb copy is restricted to in-frame clones and leaves out a portion. This table has roughly 200,000 clones, roughly three quarters appearing once. Material: peripheral blood. All receptors come from a woman aged 40 to 50 with COVID-19, enrolled during active disease. The CDR3 runs from the conserved cysteine through the conserved F or W. Fields, in order: clone size, D gene, V gene, J gene, CDR3 protein, CDR3 DNA. The D gene is left open where the match is weak. For some rows the clone size is stated as once, few or many, or as a class when expanded; others skip it.

NA,NA,TRBV19,TRBJ2-7,CASSIGGWGSYEQYF,TGTGCCAGTAGTATCGGTGGATGGGGCAGCTACGAGCAGTACTTC
NA,NA,TRBV7-9,TRBJ2-2,CASSLTKSGWNTGELFF,TGTGCCAGCAGCTTAACTAAGAGCGGGTGGAACACCGGGGAGCTGTTTTTT
NA,NA,TRBV3-1/TRBV3-2,TRBJ1-4,CASSSSSGGANEKLFF,TGTGCCAGCAGCTCAAGCTCCGGGGGGGCTAATGAAAAACTGTTTTTT
NA,NA,TRBV28,TRBJ1-3,CATVTPGSGNTIYF,TGTGCCACCGTTACCCCAGGGTCTGGAAACACCATATATTTT
NA,TRBD1,TRBV5-1,TRBJ2-5,CASSQGTGEETQYF,TGCGCCAGCAGCCAAGGGACAGGTGAAGAGACCCAGTACTTC
NA,NA,TRBV2,TRBJ1-1,CASSARATEAFF,TGTGCCAGCAGTGCGAGGGCCACTGAAGCTTTCTTT
NA,TRBD1,TRBV2,TRBJ1-1,CASRATGGGEAFF,TGTGCCAGCAGGGCCACAGGGGGTGGTGAAGCTTTCTTT
NA,TRBD1,TRBV19,TRBJ1-5,CASRKSTGGGNQPQHF,TGTGCCAGTAGAAAATCGACAGGGGGTGGGAATCAGCCCCAGCATTTT
NA,NA,TRBV7-9,TRBJ1-1,CASSLDPPGTEAFF,TGTGCCAGCAGCTTAGACCCCCCGGGGACTGAAGCTTTCTTT
NA,NA,TRBV2,TRBJ1-6,CASRRERMPLHF,TGTGCCAGCAGGAGGGAAAGGATGCCCCTCCACTTT
NA,NA,TRBV6-1,TRBJ2-7,CASSDGWNYEQYF,TGTGCCAGCAGTGACGGGTGGAACTACGAGCAGTACTTC
NA,NA,TRBV5-1,TRBJ2-3,CASSPDGSGIRYF,TGCGCCAGCAGCCCCGACGGCAGCGGTATTCGGTATTTT
NA,TRBD2,TRBV5-6,TRBJ2-5,CASSRLAGFEETQYF,TGTGCCAGCAGCAGACTAGCGGGGTTCGAAGAGACCCAGTACTTC
few,TRBD1,TRBV7-2,TRBJ1-2,CASSLGLGTGNYGYTF,TGTGCCAGCAGCTTGGGTTTGGGGACAGGGAACTATGGCTACACCTTC
NA,NA,TRBV9,TRBJ1-5,CASSVDGSNQPQHF,TGTGCCAGCAGCGTAGACGGGAGCAATCAGCCCCAGCATTTT
NA,NA,TRBV7-3,TRBJ1-1,CASSDFMADSNTEAFF,TGTGCCAGCAGCGATTTCATGGCAGACTCTAACACTGAAGCTTTCTTT
NA,NA,TRBV30,TRBJ1-5,CAWSDSSNQPQHF,TGTGCCTGGAGTGATTCAAGCAATCAGCCCCAGCATTTT
once,TRBD2,TRBV5-1,TRBJ2-1,CASSLSLAGDNEQFF,TGCGCCAGCAGCTTGAGCCTAGCGGGGGACAATGAGCAGTTCTTC
NA,TRBD2,TRBV9,TRBJ2-3,CASSVGLAASTDTQYF,TGTGCCAGCAGCGTAGGTCTAGCGGCTAGCACAGATACGCAGTATTTT
NA,TRBD2,TRBV5-1,TRBJ2-1,CASSLLGLSSGSYNEQFF,TGCGCCAGCAGCTTGTTAGGTTTGTCTAGCGGCTCCTACAATGAGCAGTTCTTC
NA,NA,TRBV7-2,TRBJ1-3,CASSLGGSSGNTIYF,TGTGCCAGCAGCTTAGGCGGCAGCTCTGGAAACACCATATATTTT
NA,TRBD2,TRBV7-9,TRBJ2-4,CASSGRLAGGVKNIQYF,TGTGCCAGCAGCGGAAGACTAGCGGGGGGAGTCAAAAACATTCAGTACTTC
NA,NA,TRBV12-3/TRBV12-4,TRBJ1-1,CASSLYSNTEAFF,TGTGCCAGCAGTTTGTACAGTAACACTGAAGCTTTCTTT
NA,NA,TRBV5-1,TRBJ2-3,CASSLMAGKPDTQYF,TGCGCCAGCAGCTTAATGGCAGGGAAGCCAGATACGCAGTATTTT
NA,NA,TRBV19,TRBJ1-1,CASSIRTGGSGEAFF,TGTGCCAGTAGTATTAGAACAGGCGGATCGGGTGAAGCTTTCTTT
NA,TRBD1,TRBV11-2,TRBJ2-4,CASSSPGQGAQRNIQYF,TGTGCCAGCAGCTCGCCGGGACAGGGGGCCCAGAGGAACATTCAGTACTTC
once,NA,TRBV6-6,TRBJ2-3,CASRGWGGPTDTQYF,TGTGCCAGCCGGGGCTGGGGAGGACCCACAGATACGCAGTATTTT
NA,NA,TRBV12-3/TRBV12-4,TRBJ2-1,CASSLENRRKQFF,TGTGCCAGCAGTTTAGAGAACAGGCGCAAGCAGTTCTTC
NA,NA,TRBV6-6,TRBJ1-2,CASSLTVNYGYTF,TGTGCCAGCAGCCTCACAGTTAACTATGGCTACACCTTC
few,NA,TRBV19,TRBJ1-6,CASSRPGGGSDSPLHF,TGTGCCAGTAGTCGACCAGGTGGAGGGAGTGATTCACCCCTCCACTTT
NA,TRBD2,TRBV4-1,TRBJ2-3,CASSRLAGDDTQYF,TGCGCCAGCAGTCGACTAGCGGGTGACGATACGCAGTATTTT
NA,TRBD2,TRBV6-5,TRBJ2-5,CASSSLAGGQETQYF,TGTGCCAGCAGTAGCTTAGCGGGGGGCCAAGAGACCCAGTACTTC
NA,NA,TRBV7-5,TRBJ2-7,CVRRPRTGNSGVYEQYF,TGTGTCAGAAGACCGCGGACAGGGAACTCAGGGGTCTACGAGCAGTACTTC
NA,TRBD2,TRBV5-5,TRBJ2-1,CASSAGTSVGQAQFF,TGTGCCAGCAGCGCCGGGACTAGCGTAGGTCAGGCGCAGTTCTTC
NA,TRBD1,TRBV27,TRBJ2-2,CASSLGTATGELFF,TGTGCCAGCAGTCTAGGGACAGCTACCGGGGAGCTGTTTTTT
NA,NA,TRBV12-5,TRBJ2-2,CASGAVVGATGELFF,TGTGCTAGTGGGGCGGTAGTAGGGGCGACCGGGGAGCTGTTTTTT
NA,TRBD1,TRBV7-7,TRBJ2-7,CASSLVDRVRGEQYF,TGTGCCAGCAGCTTAGTTGACAGGGTGAGAGGCGAGCAGTACTTC
NA,NA,TRBV7-9,TRBJ2-7,CASSLVTDSYEQYF,TGTGCCAGCAGCTTAGTTACAGATTCCTACGAGCAGTACTTC
NA,TRBD1,TRBV12-3/TRBV12-4,TRBJ2-5,CASRGTGLGYF,TGTGCCAGCAGAGGGACAGGGCTGGGTTACTTC
NA,TRBD1,TRBV19,TRBJ1-2,CASSSDRGGYGYTF,TGTGCCAGTAGCTCGGACAGGGGGGGATATGGCTACACCTTC
NA,NA,TRBV25-1,TRBJ2-5,CASSWLQETQYF,TGTGCCAGCAGTTGGCTTCAAGAGACCCAGTACTTC
NA,NA,TRBV19,TRBJ1-3,CASSQTAGNTIYF,TGTGCCAGTAGTCAAACAGCTGGAAACACCATATATTTT
NA,TRBD1,TRBV11-2,TRBJ1-6,CASSLRQGGNSPLHF,TGTGCCAGCAGCTTGAGACAGGGTGGTAATTCACCCCTCCACTTT
NA,NA,TRBV19,TRBJ2-3,CASSDSGSSTDTQYF,TGTGCCAGTAGTGATAGCGGCTCTAGCACAGATACGCAGTATTTT
NA,NA,TRBV3-1/TRBV3-2,TRBJ2-7,CASSQEGSGSYF,TGTGCCAGCAGCCAAGAGGGGAGCGGCTCTTACTTC
NA,NA,TRBV2,TRBJ1-2,CASSERGWDGYTF,TGTGCCAGCAGTGAACGGGGGTGGGATGGCTACACCTTC
NA,NA,TRBV29-1,TRBJ2-7,CSVQQGHEQYF,TGCAGCGTTCAACAGGGCCACGAGCAGTACTTC
NA,TRBD1,TRBV18,TRBJ1-1,CASQGQLNTEAFF,TGTGCCAGCCAGGGACAGTTGAACACTGAAGCTTTCTTT
NA,NA,TRBV2,TRBJ1-4,CASSVGGSNEKLFF,TGTGCCAGCAGTGTAGGAGGGTCTAATGAAAAACTGTTTTTT
few,TRBD2,TRBV7-2,TRBJ2-7,CASSLQAGNSYEQYF,TGTGCCAGCAGCTTACAAGCGGGAAACTCCTACGAGCAGTACTTC
few,NA,TRBV5-1,TRBJ1-1,CASSLAGGGTEAFF,TGCGCCAGCAGCTTGGCGGGAGGTGGCACTGAAGCTTTCTTT
NA,TRBD1,TRBV11-1,TRBJ1-6,CASSSTGGHSPLHF,TGTGCCAGCAGCTCCACAGGGGGCCATTCACCCCTCCACTTT
few,NA,TRBV29-1,TRBJ2-1,CGTQGSSYNEQFF,TGCGGTACCCAGGGGAGCTCCTACAATGAGCAGTTCTTC
NA,TRBD2,TRBV28,TRBJ2-3,CASSVGTSGSQGGMDTQYF,TGTGCCAGCAGCGTCGGGACTAGCGGGAGTCAGGGGGGGATGGATACGCAGTATTTT
few,NA,TRBV6-2/TRBV6-3,TRBJ2-3,CASSYRVSFWGTDTQYF,TGTGCCAGCAGTTACCGAGTTAGCTTTTGGGGCACAGATACGCAGTATTTT
NA,TRBD2,TRBV19,TRBJ2-1,CASTMGAGGPYNEQFF,TGTGCCAGTACCATGGGGGCGGGAGGGCCGTACAATGAGCAGTTCTTC
NA,NA,TRBV18,TRBJ1-1,CASSPQGEMNTEAFF,TGTGCCAGCTCACCACAGGGGGAAATGAACACTGAAGCTTTCTTT
NA,TRBD1,TRBV2,TRBJ1-1,CASSPTGDTEAFF,TGTGCCAGCAGTCCTACAGGGGACACTGAAGCTTTCTTT
NA,NA,TRBV6-5,TRBJ1-6,CASRWADSPLHF,TGTGCCAGCAGGTGGGCAGATTCACCCCTCCACTTT